This T cell receptor beta chain was retrieved from a study of shared clonotypes between healthy human individuals. The data were produced by immunoSEQ multiplex PCR, yet TCRdb's version contains in-frame clones alone and is incomplete. The data hold around 1 million clones, with around three quarters observed a single time. A word on this clone: What it recognizes is unknown.

Into CD45RA+ naive and CD45RA-negative memory subsets, the CD4+ cells were split. Germline lookup yields CDR1 SGHAT and CDR2 FQNNGV. V was clipped by 3 bases and J by 0 bases; unmatched bases: 5. CDR3 length: 16 residues. Study outcomes and limitations: Inspection by rarefaction showed sorted-subset sequencing to be incomplete despite large depth.

The sample taken for sequencing was memory CD4+ T cells sorted from blood. Subset of the sample: CD45RA-negative fraction. The receptor was derived from a man aged 18 to 30 in good health. The rearrangement links TRBV11-2 to TRBJ1-3, with TRBD1 matching over 7 bases. In DNA, the CDR3 is TGTGCCAGCAGCTTTACGGGACAGAGCTCTGGAAACACCATATATTTT. Translation gives CASSFTGQSSGNTIYF.